Presented here are 17 T cell receptor beta chains from one specimen sequenced in a study of blood T cell repertoires in COVID-19. Generated by immunoSEQ multiplex PCR, the TCRdb table keeps only in-frame clones and is missing some. The data show 200,000 to 300,000 clones, about 88% seen once. The specimen sequenced was peripheral blood. Receptor source: a woman aged 60-75 years with COVID-19, enrolled during active disease.

This clone has more than one count but fewer than ten. The chain recombines TRBV7-3 with TRBJ2-1; weak D call: TRBD2 (5 bases). The V end lost 2 bases, the J end lost 10 bases, and 12 bases lay between the germline ends. CDR1 is SGHTA and CDR2 is FQGTGA in the germline V gene. The CDR3 has 13 residues. The CDR3 DNA follows: TGTGCCAGCAGCTTACTGTTTACGGGAGAGCAGTTCTTC. The encoded protein is CASSLLFTGEQFF.

This chain joins TRBV15 and TRBJ2-7; 9 bases map to TRBD1. The junction had 2 bases not matched to a gene; V was cut back by 0 bases and J by 2 bases. CDR3 length: 15 residues. Looked up from germline, CDR1 is LNHNV and CDR2 is YYDKDF (reference sequence). The CDR3 DNA reads TGTGCCACCAGCAGAGAACAGGGGGCCACCTACGAGCAGTACTTC. This sequence encodes CATSREQGATYEQYF.

The chain joins TRBV10-1 to TRBJ2-1; possible D gene TRBD2, 5 bases. Germline V lookup: CDR1 WNHNN, CDR2 SYGVQD (reference sequence). This CDR3 comprises 14 residues. Trimming left V 4 bases short and J 8 bases short, with 15 bases between. In DNA form, the CDR3 reads TGCGCCAGCAGTGGGCTACCGATGAGGGATGAGCAGTTCTTC. This codes for CASSGLPMRDEQFF.

V is TRBV27 and J is TRBJ2-3, with 16 bases fitting TRBD2. This CDR3 is 21 amino acids long. Germline V CDR1 and CDR2: MNHEY, SMNVEV (reference sequence). V shed 5 bases, J shed 4 bases, and the junction held 18 bases outside the gene matches. The CDR3 DNA is TGTGCCAGCAGTCCGAGACCGGGACTAGCGGGAGGGCCGATTCTCCCAGATACGCAGTATTTT. Its translation: CASSPRPGLAGGPILPDTQYF.

The rearrangement links TRBV9 to TRBJ1-2; 8 nucleotides align to TRBD1. The CDR3 runs 15 residues. V dropped 0 bases and J dropped 3; count of bases not matched to a gene: 4. The V gene's germline CDR1 is SGDLS and CDR2 YYNGEE. CDR3 bases: TGTGCCAGCAGCGTAGCTCAGGGGGCGGACTATGGCTACACCTTC. It yields the protein CASSVAQGADYGYTF.

This rearrangement joins TRBV28 to TRBJ1-2, with 8 bases identical to TRBD1. V was pared by 7 bases and J by 13 bases, with 14 bases of the junction left unmatched. CDR1 MDHEN and CDR2 SYDVKM come from the germline V gene. CDR3 size: 13 residues. The CDR3 region is CASTLGTGQVGTF. The CDR3 DNA is TGTGCCAGCACTCTAGGGACAGGACAGGTTGGCACCTTC.

The V and J genes are TRBV28 and TRBJ1-5; D is ambiguous. CDR1 is MDHEN and CDR2 is SYDVKM in the germline V gene. The CDR3 contains 14 residues. The V and J ends lost 3 bases and 3 bases respectively, with 9 bases between them. CDR3 bases: TGTGCCAGCAGTTTCCTAGCTAACAATCAGCCCCAGCATTTT. Residues: CASSFLANNQPQHF.

The chain recombines TRBV7-8 with TRBJ1-1; 7 bases map to TRBD1. This CDR3 is built from 16 residues. Per the germline V gene, CDR1 is SGHVS and CDR2 is FQNEAQ. V shed 5 bases and J 0 bases; nucleotides not matched to a gene: 9. The CDR3, as DNA: TGTGCCAGCAGCCTCCGACAGGGTACTATGAACACTGAAGCTTTCTTT. Encoded protein: CASSLRQGTMNTEAFF. Together with reference TRBV7-8 and TRBJ1-1, the CDR3 gives the full variable domain: GAGVSQSPRYKVAKRGQDVALRCDPISGHVSLFWYQQALGQGPEFLTYFQNEAQLDKSGLPSDRFFAERPEGSVSTLKIQRTQQEDSAVYLCASSLRQGTMNTEAFFGQGTRLTVV.

The V gene is TRBV27, the J gene TRBJ2-2; D is ambiguous. The germline CDR1 and CDR2 sequences are MNHEY and SMNVEV (reference sequence). The CDR3 extends over 14 amino acids. V lost 7 bases and J 1 base, leaving 10 bases between the germline ends. The CDR3 spells CASTSTLNTGELFF. The CDR3 region has the DNA TGTGCCAGCACCTCAACTCTGAACACCGGGGAGCTGTTTTTT.

This rearrangement joins TRBV9 to TRBJ2-4; 12 positions agree with TRBD1. The V segment lost 0 bases and the J segment 3 bases; nucleotides outside the gene matches: 4. From germline, CDR1 is SGDLS and CDR2 YYNGEE. The CDR3 sequence is 17 residues long. CDR3 residues: CASSVGDRGPVKNIQYF. DNA of the CDR3: TGTGCCAGCAGCGTAGGGGACAGGGGGCCCGTCAAAAACATTCAGTACTTC.

The chain employs TRBV5-1 and TRBJ2-2; 9 bases are a match to TRBD1. Germline V lookup: CDR1 SGHRS, CDR2 YFSETQ. This CDR3 has 15 amino acids. J gave up 4 bases and V 3 bases, and 4 bases lay outside the gene matches. The CDR3 is CASSSGQGRTGELFF. As DNA, the CDR3 is TGCGCCAGCAGCTCGGGACAGGGTCGCACCGGGGAGCTGTTTTTT.

The sample holds a few counts of this clone. This chain joins TRBV7-9 and TRBJ2-7, with 12 bases that match TRBD2. This CDR3 contains 15 residues. Per germline, CDR1 SEHNR and CDR2 FQNEAQ (reference sequence). The trim removed 5 bases at V and 6 bases at J, leaving 8 bases unmatched. The CDR3 coding sequence is TGTGCCAGCAGCCCCTCGACTAGCGGGAGTGGCGAGCAGTACTTC. Its translation: CASSPSTSGSGEQYF.

The V call is TRBV7-3, the J call TRBJ2-7; 7 bases agree with TRBD2. The V gene end was trimmed by 4 bases and the J gene end by 7 bases; junction bases not matched to a gene: 13. Germline CDR1 SGHTA, CDR2 FQGTGA. The length of the CDR3 is 15 residues. CDR3 in amino acids: CASSSDGAVGGEQYF. For the CDR3, the DNA is TGTGCCAGCAGCTCGGACGGGGCGGTGGGAGGGGAGCAGTACTTC.

The table lists this clone with a few counts. In DNA form, the CDR3 reads TGTGCCAGCAATAACTTTGGGGGGTCACGGATCCTAGCGGGAGACTCCTACGAGCAGTACTTC. Its translation is CASNNFGGSRILAGDSYEQYF. J is TRBJ2-7 and V is TRBV6-7, with 10 nucleotides matching TRBD2. TRBV6-7 is classed as an ORF, of uncertain function. The junction had 24 bases not matched to a gene; V was cut back by 7 bases and J by 0 bases. This CDR3 is built from 21 residues.

V gene TRBV2 combines with J gene TRBJ2-5, with a possible D match to TRBD1 (6 bases). CDR1 is SNHLY and CDR2 is FYNNEI in the germline V gene. The CDR3 loop spans 13 amino acids. V shed 9 bases and J shed 5 bases, with 16 bases lying between them. CDR3 amino acids: CASGGRDGETQYF. As DNA, the CDR3 is TGTGCCAGTGGGGGCAGGGATGGCGAGACCCAGTACTTC.

This sequence joins TRBV3-1 (or the pseudogene TRBV3-2) and TRBJ2-1, with 12 bases aligning to TRBD2. The germline V gene has CDR1 LGHDT and CDR2 YNNKEL (reference sequence). V gave up 4 bases and J gave up 5 bases; unmatched junction bases: 6. The CDR3 is 16 amino acids. CDR3 nucleotides: TGTGCCAGCAGCCGCCAACTAGCGGGAGGCCACAATGAGCAGTTCTTC. It translates to CASSRQLAGGHNEQFF.

This clone was counted a few times. The chain employs TRBV2 and TRBJ2-2, with 11 bases aligning to TRBD2. V lost 6 bases and J lost 7; bases outside the gene matches: 10. This CDR3 has 16 amino acids. Germline assignment: CDR1 SNHLY and CDR2 FYNNEI. The CDR3, as DNA: TGTGCCAGCAGCGAAACTAGCGGGAGTAACGGCGGGGAGCTGTTTTTT. This translates into CASSETSGSNGGELFF. Combining the CDR3 with reference TRBV2 and TRBJ2-2 gives the whole variable domain EPEVTQTPSHQVTQMGQEVILRCVPISNHLYFYWYRQILGQKVEFLVSFYNNEISEKSEIFDDQFSVERPDGSNFTLKIRSTKLEDSAMYFCASSETSGSNGGELFFGEGSRLTVL.